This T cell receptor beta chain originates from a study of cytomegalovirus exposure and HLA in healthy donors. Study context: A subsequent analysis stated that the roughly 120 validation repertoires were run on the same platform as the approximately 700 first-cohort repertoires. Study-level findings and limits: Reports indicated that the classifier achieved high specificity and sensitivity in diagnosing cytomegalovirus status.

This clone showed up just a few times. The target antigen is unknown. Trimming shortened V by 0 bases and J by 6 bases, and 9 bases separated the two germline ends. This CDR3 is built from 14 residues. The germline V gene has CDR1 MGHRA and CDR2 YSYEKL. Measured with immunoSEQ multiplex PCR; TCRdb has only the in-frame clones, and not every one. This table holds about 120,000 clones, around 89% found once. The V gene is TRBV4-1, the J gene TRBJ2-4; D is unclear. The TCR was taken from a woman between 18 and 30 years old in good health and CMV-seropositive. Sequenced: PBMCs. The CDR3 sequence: CASSQESTGNIQYF. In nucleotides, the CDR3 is TGCGCCAGCAGCCAAGAATCGACGGGAAACATTCAGTACTTC.